The entry below describes one T cell receptor (beta chain). No antigen is known for it. Germline is not matched at one junction end, which may reflect a read error. Other DNA variants within this sample encode the same CDR3. This sample was included in a study of radiotherapy plus CTLA-4 blockade in lung cancer (dated by TCRdb to 2016 to 2018). A note on the overall study: Among enrolled patients, about 19% had an objective response and approximately 30% reached disease control. Points the paper makes about the study in general: Increased serum interferon-beta after radiation, together with early dynamic changes in blood T cell clones, were reported to be the strongest predictors of response. After treatment with radiotherapy and ipilimumab, TCR clones that originated in tumors expanded in peripheral blood.

The study tested focal radiation therapy combined with CTLA-4 blockade (ipilimumab) in patients with chemo-refractory metastatic non-small-cell lung cancer. For CDR1 and CDR2, the germline V gene lists MGHDK and SYGVNS. CDR3 length: 18 amino acids, cysteine to phenylalanine. CDR3 DNA is the only sequence kept; it has 54 bases, read in frame from the first base. The library was generated by the immunoSEQ multiplex PCR assay. TCRdb limited this immuneACCESS table to in-frame rearrangements with V and J called. A share of clones is missing; checked studies link under half to unresolved V genes, and the rest is unexplained. The sample table holds 80,000 to 100,000 clones, of which 70% to 90% were seen once. Approximately 5% of the sample is taken by the ten largest.

This TCR came from a human donor with non-small cell lung cancer that progressed on radiotherapy plus ipilimumab. The sample in question was peripheral blood, obtained from a patient treated with radiotherapy plus ipilimumab. The rearranged segments are TRBV25-1 and TRBJ2-7; TRBD2 aligns with 13 central bases. The CDR3: CASSEFVTSGRGPYEQYF. The DNA sequence is as follows: TGCGCCAGCAGTGAATTTGTAACTAGCGGGAGGGGCCCATACGAGCAGTACTTC.